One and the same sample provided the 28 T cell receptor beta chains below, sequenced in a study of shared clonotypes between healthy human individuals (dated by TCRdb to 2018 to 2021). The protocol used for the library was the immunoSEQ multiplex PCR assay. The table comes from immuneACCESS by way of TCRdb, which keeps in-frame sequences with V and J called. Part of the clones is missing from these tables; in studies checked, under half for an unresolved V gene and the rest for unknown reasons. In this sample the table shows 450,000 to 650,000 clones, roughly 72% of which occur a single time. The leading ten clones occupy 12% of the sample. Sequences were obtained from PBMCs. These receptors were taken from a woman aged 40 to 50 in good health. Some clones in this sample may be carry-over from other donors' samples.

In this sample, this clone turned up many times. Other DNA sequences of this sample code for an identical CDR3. CDR3 DNA sequence: TGCAGCGTTGTTAATCCAGGGATGAACACTGAAGCTTTCTTT. It translates to CSVVNPGMNTEAFF. This sequence joins TRBV29-1 and TRBJ1-1, with D possibly TRBD1 on 5 matching bases. V was shortened by 4 bases and J by 0 bases, with 12 bases between the two germline ends. The CDR3 extends over 14 amino acids. Germline V CDR1 and CDR2: SQVTM, ANQGSEA.

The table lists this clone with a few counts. CDR3 in amino acids: CASSVRGTSPTRTDTQYF. The CDR3 bases are TGCGCCAGCAGCGTACGAGGGACTAGCCCTACCCGCACAGATACGCAGTATTTT. J is TRBJ2-3 and V is TRBV5-1, with 9 bases fitting TRBD2. The V segment lost 4 bases and the J segment 1 base; nucleotides outside the gene matches: 13. This CDR3 comprises 18 residues. From germline, CDR1 is SGHRS and CDR2 YFSETQ.

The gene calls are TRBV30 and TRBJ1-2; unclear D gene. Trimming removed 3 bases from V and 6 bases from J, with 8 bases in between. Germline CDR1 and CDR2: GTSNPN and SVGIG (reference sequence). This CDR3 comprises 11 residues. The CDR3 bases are TGTGCCTGGAGCCAGCGGGATGGCTACACCTTC. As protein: CAWSQRDGYTF.

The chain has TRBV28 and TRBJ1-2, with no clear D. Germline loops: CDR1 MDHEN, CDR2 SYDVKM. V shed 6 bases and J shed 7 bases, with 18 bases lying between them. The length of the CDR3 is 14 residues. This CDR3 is CASRQPVTLIGYTF. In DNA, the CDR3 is TGTGCCAGCAGGCAACCCGTGACTTTAATTGGCTACACCTTC.

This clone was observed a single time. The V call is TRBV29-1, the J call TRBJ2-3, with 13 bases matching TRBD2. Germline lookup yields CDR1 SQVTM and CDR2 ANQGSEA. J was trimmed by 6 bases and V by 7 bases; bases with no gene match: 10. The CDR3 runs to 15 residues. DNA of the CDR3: TGCAGCGCCCGGGGACTAGCGGGAATCGCGGATACGCAGTATTTT. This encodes CSARGLAGIADTQYF.

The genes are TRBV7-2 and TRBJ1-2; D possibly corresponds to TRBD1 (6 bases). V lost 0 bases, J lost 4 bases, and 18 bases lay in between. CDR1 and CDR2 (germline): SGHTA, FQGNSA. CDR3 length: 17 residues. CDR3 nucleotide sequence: TGTGCCAGCAGCTTAGCGCTAATGGGGGCGTCAGGCTATGGCTACACCTTC. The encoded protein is CASSLALMGASGYGYTF.

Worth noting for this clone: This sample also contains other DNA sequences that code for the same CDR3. In DNA, the CDR3 is TGCGCCAGCAGCTTGGCGGGAGAGGGTAATGAGCAGTTCTTC. Protein sequence: CASSLAGEGNEQFF. The chain has TRBV5-1 and TRBJ2-1; weak D call: TRBD2 (6 bases). V was clipped by 0 bases and J by 7 bases, with 11 bases between them. The CDR3 is 14 residues long. CDR1 is SGHRS and CDR2 is YFSETQ in the germline V gene.

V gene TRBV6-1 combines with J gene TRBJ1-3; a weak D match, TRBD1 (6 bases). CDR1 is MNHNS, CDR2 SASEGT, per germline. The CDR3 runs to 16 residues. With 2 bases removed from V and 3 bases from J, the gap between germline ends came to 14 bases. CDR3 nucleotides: TGTGCCAGCAGTGAAACAGGGCATGTTTTTGGAAACACCATATATTTT. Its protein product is CASSETGHVFGNTIYF.

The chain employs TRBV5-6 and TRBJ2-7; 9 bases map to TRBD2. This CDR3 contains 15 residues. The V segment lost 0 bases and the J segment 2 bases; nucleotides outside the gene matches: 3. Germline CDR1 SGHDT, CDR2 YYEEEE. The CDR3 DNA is TGTGCCAGCAGCTTGGGACTAGCGGAACCCTACGAGCAGTACTTC. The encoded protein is CASSLGLAEPYEQYF.

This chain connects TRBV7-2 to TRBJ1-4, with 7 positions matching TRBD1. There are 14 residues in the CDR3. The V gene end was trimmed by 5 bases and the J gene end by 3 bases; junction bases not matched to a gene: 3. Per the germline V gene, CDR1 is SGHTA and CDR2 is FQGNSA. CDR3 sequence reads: CASSAGTANEKLFF. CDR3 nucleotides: TGTGCCAGCAGCGCCGGGACAGCTAATGAAAAACTGTTTTTT. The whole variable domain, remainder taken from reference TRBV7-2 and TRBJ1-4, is GAGVSQSPSNKVTEKGKDVELRCDPISGHTALYWYRQSLGQGLEFLIYFQGNSAPDKSGLPSDRFSAERTGGSVSTLTIQRTQQEDSAVYLCASSAGTANEKLFFGSGTQLSVL.

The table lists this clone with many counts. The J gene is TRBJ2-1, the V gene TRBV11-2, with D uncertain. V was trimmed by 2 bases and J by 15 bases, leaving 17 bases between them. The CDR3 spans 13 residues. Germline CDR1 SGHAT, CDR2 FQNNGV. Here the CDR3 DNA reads TGTGCCAGCAGCTTAAGTAGCCCCCCCCTTGGGTTCTTC. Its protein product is CASSLSSPPLGFF.

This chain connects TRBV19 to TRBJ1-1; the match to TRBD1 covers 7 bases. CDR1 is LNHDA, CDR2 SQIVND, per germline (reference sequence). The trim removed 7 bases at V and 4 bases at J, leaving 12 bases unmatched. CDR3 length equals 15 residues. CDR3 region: CASTPLQGSGTEAFF. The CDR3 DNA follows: TGTGCCAGTACTCCCTTACAGGGGTCTGGCACTGAAGCTTTCTTT.

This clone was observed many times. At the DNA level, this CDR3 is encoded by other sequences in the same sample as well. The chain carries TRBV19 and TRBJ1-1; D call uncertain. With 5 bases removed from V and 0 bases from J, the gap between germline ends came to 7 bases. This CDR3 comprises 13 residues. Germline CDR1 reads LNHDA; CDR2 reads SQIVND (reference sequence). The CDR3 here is CASSATMNTEAFF. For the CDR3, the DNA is TGTGCCAGTAGTGCAACAATGAACACTGAAGCTTTCTTT.

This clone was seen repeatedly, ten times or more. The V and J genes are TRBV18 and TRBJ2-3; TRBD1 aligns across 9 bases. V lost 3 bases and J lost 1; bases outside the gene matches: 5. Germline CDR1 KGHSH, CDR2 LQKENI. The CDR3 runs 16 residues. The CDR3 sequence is CASSPLTGGGTDTQYF. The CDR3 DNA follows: TGTGCCAGCTCACCGCTTACAGGGGGCGGCACAGATACGCAGTATTTT.

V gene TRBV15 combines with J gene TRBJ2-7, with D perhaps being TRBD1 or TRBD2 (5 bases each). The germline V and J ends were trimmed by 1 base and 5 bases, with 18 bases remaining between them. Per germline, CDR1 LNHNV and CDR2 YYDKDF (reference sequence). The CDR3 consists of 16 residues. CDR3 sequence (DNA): TGTGCCACCAGCAGAGGCAGAACCGGGACCCTAAACGAGCAGTACTTC. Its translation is CATSRGRTGTLNEQYF.

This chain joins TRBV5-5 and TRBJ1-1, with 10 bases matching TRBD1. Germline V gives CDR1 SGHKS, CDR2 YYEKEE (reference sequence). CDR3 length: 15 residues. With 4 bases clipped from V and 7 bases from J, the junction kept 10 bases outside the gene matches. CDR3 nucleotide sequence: TGTGCCAGCAGCCTCCTTAGACAGGGGGCGAATGAAGCTTTCTTT. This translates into CASSLLRQGANEAFF.

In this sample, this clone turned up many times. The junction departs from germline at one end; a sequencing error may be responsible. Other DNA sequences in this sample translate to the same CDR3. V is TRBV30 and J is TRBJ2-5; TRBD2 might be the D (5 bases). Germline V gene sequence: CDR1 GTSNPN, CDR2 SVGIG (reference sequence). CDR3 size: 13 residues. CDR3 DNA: TGTGTCTGGAGGACCCCTGGTCAAGAGACCCAGTACTTC. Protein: CVWRTPGQETQYF. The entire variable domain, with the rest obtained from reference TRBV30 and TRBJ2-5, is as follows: SQTIHQWPATLVQPVGSPLSLECTVEGTSNPNLYWYRQAAGRGLQLLFYSVGIGQISSEVPQNLSASRPQDRQFILSSKKLLLSDSGFYLCVWRTPGQETQYFGPGTRLLVL.

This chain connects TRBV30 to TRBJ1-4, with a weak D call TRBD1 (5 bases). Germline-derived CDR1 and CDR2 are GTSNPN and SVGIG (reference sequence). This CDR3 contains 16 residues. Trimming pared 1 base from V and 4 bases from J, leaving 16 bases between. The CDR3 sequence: CAWSGGRGMGNEKLFF. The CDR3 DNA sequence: TGTGCCTGGAGTGGGGGCCGGGGCATGGGTAATGAAAAACTGTTTTTT.

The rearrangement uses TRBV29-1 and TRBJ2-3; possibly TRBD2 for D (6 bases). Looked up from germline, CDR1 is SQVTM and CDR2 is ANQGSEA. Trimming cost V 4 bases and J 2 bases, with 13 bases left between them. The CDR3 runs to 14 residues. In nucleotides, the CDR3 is TGCAGCGTTGCCCGCGGGACTGCCACAGATACGCAGTATTTT. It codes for CSVARGTATDTQYF.

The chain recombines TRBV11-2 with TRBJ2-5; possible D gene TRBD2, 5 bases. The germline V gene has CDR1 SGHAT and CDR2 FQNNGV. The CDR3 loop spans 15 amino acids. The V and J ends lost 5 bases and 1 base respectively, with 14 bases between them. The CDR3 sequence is CASSRTAGPQETQYF. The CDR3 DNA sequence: TGTGCCAGCAGCCGGACTGCCGGACCCCAAGAGACCCAGTACTTC.

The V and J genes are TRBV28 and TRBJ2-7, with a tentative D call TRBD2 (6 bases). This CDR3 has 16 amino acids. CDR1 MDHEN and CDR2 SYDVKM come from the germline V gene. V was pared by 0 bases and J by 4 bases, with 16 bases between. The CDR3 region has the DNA TGTGCCAGCAGTTTATGGGTTGGGGGACTGGGTTACGAGCAGTACTTC. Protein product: CASSLWVGGLGYEQYF.

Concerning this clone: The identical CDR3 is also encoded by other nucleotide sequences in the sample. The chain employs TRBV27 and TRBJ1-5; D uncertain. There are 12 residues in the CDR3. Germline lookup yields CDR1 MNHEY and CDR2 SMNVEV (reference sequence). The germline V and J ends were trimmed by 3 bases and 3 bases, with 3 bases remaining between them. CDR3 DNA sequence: TGTGCCAGCAGTTTCCCCAATCAGCCCCAGCATTTT. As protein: CASSFPNQPQHF.

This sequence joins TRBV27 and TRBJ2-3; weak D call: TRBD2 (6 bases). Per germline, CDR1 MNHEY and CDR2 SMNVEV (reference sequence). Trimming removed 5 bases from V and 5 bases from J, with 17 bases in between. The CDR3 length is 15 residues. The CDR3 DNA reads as TGTGCCAGCAGTAACCTCCGGGGGAACCGAGATACGCAGTATTTT. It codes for CASSNLRGNRDTQYF.

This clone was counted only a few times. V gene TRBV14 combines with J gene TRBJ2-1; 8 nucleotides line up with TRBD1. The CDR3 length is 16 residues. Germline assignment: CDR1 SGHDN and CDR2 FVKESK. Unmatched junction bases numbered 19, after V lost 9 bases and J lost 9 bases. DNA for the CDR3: TGTGCCAGTTCCAGGGCCAGGGGGCTACGCAATAGTGAGCAGTTCTTC. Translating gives CASSRARGLRNSEQFF.

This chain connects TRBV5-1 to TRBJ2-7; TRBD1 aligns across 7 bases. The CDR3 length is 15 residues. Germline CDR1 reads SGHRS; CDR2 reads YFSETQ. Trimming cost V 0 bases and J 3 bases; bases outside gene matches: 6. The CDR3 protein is CASSLDTRGFYEQYF. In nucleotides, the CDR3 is TGCGCCAGCAGCTTGGACACCAGGGGGTTCTACGAGCAGTACTTC.

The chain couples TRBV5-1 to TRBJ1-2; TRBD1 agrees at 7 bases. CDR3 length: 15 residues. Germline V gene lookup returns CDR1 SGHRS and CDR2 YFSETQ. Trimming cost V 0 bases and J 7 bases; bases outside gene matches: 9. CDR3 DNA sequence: TGCGCCAGCAGCTTGGCTGTAGGGGGCACAGGTGGCTACACCTTC. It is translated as CASSLAVGGTGGYTF.

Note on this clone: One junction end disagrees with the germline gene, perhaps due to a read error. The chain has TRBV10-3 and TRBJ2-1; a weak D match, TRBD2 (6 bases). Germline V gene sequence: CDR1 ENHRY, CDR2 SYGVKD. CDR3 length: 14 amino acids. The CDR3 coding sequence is TGTGCCATCAGTAACCGGGACTCCGACAATGAGCAGTTCTTC. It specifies CAISNRDSDNEQFF.

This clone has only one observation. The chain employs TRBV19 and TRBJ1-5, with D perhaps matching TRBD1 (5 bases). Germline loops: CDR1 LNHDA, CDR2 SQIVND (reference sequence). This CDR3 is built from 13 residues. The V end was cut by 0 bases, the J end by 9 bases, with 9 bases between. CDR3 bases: TGTGCCAGTAGTATAGACGCAGGGTGGCCCCAGCATTTT. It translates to CASSIDAGWPQHF.